This T cell receptor (beta chain) was profiled in a study of blood T cells in healthy people across ages (dated by TCRdb to the mid-2010s). Some background on the complete study: In model experiments, roughly one uniquely barcoded TCR beta cDNA molecule per two T cells was captured by template switching. To track age-related changes in TCR beta repertoire diversity, the study relied on deep sequencing normalized with unique cDNA molecular identifiers. The donors were divided into four age groups: young (average around 17 years), middle-aged (around 41), aged (roughly 66) and long-lived (roughly 82). To avoid experimental bias, donors of different ages were randomly spread across the sequencing lanes. The study analyzed two additional independent replicas of 1 million unique cDNA reads from the same blood draw for two donors, one aged 18 to 30 and one aged 80 or older.

Trimming removed 6 bases from V and 6 bases from J; the gene matches leave 9 bases unexplained. CDR1 and CDR2 are read off the germline V gene as SGHTA and FQGNSA. The CDR3 numbers 15 residues from cysteine through phenylalanine. Here the CDR3 DNA is all that survives: 45 bases in frame from base 1. With respect to this clonotype: What this receptor recognizes is not known. The sample holds no much larger clone one base away, and base qualities are not on file.

The roughly 39 donors, aged about 6 to 95 years, were systemically healthy Caucasian individuals from Russia. Approximately 9.3 milliliters of peripheral blood were drawn from each donor into EDTA-treated Vacutainer tubes. Ficoll-Paque density-gradient centrifugation was used to isolate PBMCs, with at least 7 million obtained per sample. Trizol reagent was used to extract total RNA from PBMCs, with at least 5.5 micrograms per sample. For every donor, an aliquot of PBMCs went through flow cytometry to measure the percentages of naive CD45RAhigh/CD27high T cells. The study at large found these results: Estimates of total diversity based on one million sequenced T cells were considered lower bounds and underestimates. Because the CMV infection status of the donors was unknown, age-related changes in expanded clonotypes may potentially have been confounded. Compared with the aged group, more naive CD4+ T cells, fewer expanded clones and increased TCR diversity were shown by the long-lived group, suggesting age selection. Bulk unsorted PBMC profiling prevented conclusive comparison of naive and antigen-experienced compartments. The percentage of naive T cells measured by flow cytometry correlated strongly with observed TCR beta diversity. Observed TCR beta diversity per million T cells fell roughly linearly with age, and a significant reduction was already apparent by age around 40.

The library was prepared using 5' RACE. TCRdb shows the sequencer as Illumina HiSeq 2500. A second PCR of roughly 7 to 11 cycles was performed with a sample-barcoded 5' primer and a J-beta primer mix. A template-switch 5' adaptor carrying 12 random nucleotides introduced a unique molecular identifier onto each TCR beta cDNA molecule. Each sample yielded at least 2.5 million CDR3-containing paired-end reads. First-strand cDNA synthesis was performed from all RNA using the Mint cDNA synthesis kit, with priming by a TRBC-specific oligonucleotide. Following uracil-DNA glycosylase treatment, all cDNA underwent a first 18-cycle PCR with the universal primers M1SS and BC2_uni_R. As for the original processing: For normalization, 1 million high-quality reads were randomly selected from each sample, with every read carrying a distinct molecular identifier. Reads with shared molecular identifiers were discarded instead of being binned into consensus sequences. MiTCR, set to a Q25 quality threshold and the strictest error-elimination algorithm, was used for CDR3 identification, clonotype clustering and error correction. A nonparametric unseen species model with Euler transformation was used to estimate a lower bound on total TCR beta diversity. TCRdb reworked the public reads: Q25 trimming with fastp, MiXCR clone assembly, productive beta chains retained. Every entry covers one CDR3 protein and lists the most common genes and DNA from its rows. The V and J calls come from TCRdb's annotation, not from the publication. This sample has fewer than 950,000 distinct CDR3 sequences in its table, and under 40% of those were observed once. The ten top clones hold over 10% of the sample.

Sequencing used blood. The chain is assembled from TRBV7-2 and TRBJ2-1; 9 central nucleotides agree with TRBD2. This clonotype originated in a man between 18 and 35 years old in good health. This receptor carries the CDR3 CASRLPGLAFNEQFF. The DNA reads TGTGCCAGCAGGTTACCGGGACTAGCTTTCAATGAGCAGTTCTTC.